The text below deals with one T cell receptor beta chain. What it binds is not known. Second-dose intervals of approximately 4 or approximately 12 weeks were pooled. This record belongs to a study of T cell responses to AZD1222 COVID-19 vaccine. Clones were read by immunoSEQ multiplex PCR, and TCRdb kept only the in-frame ones, dropping some. Of 70,000 to 90,000 clones listed, around 87% are singletons. Points from the study as a whole: Donors skewed white British and female; clonal diversity was possibly underestimated. No repertoire was sampled before or during the peak T cell response, only after it. Spike-wide coverage was observed for vaccine-associated CD4 TCRs, with dominant responses at 160-218 and 743-854.

This clonotype was sampled from an adult who received the AZD1222 COVID-19 vaccine. Material: peripheral blood, obtained 28 days after the second AZD1222 dose.

CDR3 nucleotide sequence: TGCAGCGTCGCCACGGGACAGGGGATTGGAGAGCAGTACTTC. It translates to CSVATGQGIGEQYF. This chain connects TRBV29-1 to TRBJ2-7; TRBD1 aligns across 10 bases. V lost 6 bases and J lost 7; bases outside the gene matches: 12. Per germline, CDR1 SQVTM and CDR2 ANQGSEA. This CDR3 has 14 residues.